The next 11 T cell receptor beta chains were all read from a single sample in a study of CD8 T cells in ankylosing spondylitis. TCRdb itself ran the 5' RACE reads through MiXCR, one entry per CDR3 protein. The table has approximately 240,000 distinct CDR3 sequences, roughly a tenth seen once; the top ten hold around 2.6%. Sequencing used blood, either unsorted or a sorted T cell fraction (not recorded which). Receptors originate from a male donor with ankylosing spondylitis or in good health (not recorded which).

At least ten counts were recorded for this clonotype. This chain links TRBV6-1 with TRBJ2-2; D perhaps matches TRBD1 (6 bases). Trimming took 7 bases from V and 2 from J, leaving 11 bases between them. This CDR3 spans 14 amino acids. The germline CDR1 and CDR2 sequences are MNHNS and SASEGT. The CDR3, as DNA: TGTGCCAGCACTCAGGACAGAAACACCGGGGAGCTGTTTTTT. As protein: CASTQDRNTGELFF.

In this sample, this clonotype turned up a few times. In nucleotides, the CDR3 is TGCAGTGCTAGGTCCGGGACAGGGCGTCTCGAGCAGTACTTC. Its protein is CSARSGTGRLEQYF. The chain recombines TRBV20-1 with TRBJ2-7; TRBD1 matches 9 bases. Germline CDR1 and CDR2: DFQATT and SNEGSKA (reference sequence). The CDR3 extends over 14 amino acids. The V and J ends lost 3 bases and 6 bases, in that order; junction bases with no gene match: 9.

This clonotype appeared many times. CDR3 bases: TGTGCCAGCAGAAAGGGGGGGGGCGCGAACACTGAAGCTTTCTTT. Translated, it gives CASRKGGGANTEAFF. The V call is TRBV6-1, the J call TRBJ1-1; perhaps TRBD1 as D (6 bases). The germline CDR1 and CDR2 sequences are MNHNS and SASEGT. The CDR3 consists of 15 residues. V was trimmed by 6 bases and J by 1 base, leaving 15 bases between them.

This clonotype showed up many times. The CDR3 here is CAISEGTSGGEEQFF. Written as DNA, the CDR3 is TGTGCCATCAGTGAGGGAACTAGCGGAGGGGAGGAGCAGTTCTTC. The V and J genes are TRBV10-3 and TRBJ2-1; 8 bases are a match to TRBD2. Germline loops: CDR1 ENHRY, CDR2 SYGVKD. The CDR3 is made up of 15 amino acids. With 2 bases clipped from V and 10 bases from J, the junction kept 10 bases outside the gene matches.

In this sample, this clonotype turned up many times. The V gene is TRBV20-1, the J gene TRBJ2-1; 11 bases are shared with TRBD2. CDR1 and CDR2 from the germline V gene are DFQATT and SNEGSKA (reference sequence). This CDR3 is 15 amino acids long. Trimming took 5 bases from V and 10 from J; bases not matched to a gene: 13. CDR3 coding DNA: TGCAGTGCTTCCCCGACTAGCGGGGCCCGAAGGGAGCAGTTCTTC. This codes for CSASPTSGARREQFF.

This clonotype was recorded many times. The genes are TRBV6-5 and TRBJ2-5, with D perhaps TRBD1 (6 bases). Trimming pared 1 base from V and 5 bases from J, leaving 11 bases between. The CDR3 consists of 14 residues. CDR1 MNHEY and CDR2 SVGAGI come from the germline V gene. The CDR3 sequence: CASSYLQGSETQYF. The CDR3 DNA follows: TGTGCCAGCAGTTACTTACAGGGTTCGGAGACCCAGTACTTC.

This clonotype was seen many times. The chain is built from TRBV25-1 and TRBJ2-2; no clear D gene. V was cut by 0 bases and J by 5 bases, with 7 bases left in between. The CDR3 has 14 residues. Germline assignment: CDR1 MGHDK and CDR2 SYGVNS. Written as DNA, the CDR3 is TGTGCCAGCAGTGAATATACCATGACCGGGGAGCTGTTTTTT. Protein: CASSEYTMTGELFF.

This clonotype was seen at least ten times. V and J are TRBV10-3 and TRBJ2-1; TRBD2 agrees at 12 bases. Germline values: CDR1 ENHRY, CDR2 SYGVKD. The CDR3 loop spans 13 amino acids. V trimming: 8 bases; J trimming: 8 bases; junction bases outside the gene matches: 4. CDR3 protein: CAIGLAGGYEQFF. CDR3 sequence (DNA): TGTGCCATCGGTCTAGCGGGGGGGTATGAGCAGTTCTTC.

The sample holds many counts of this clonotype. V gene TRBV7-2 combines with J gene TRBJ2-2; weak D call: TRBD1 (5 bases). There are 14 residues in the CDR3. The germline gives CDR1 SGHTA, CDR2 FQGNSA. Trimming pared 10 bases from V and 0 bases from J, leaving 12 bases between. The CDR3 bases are TGTGCCACGAAATGGACACCGAACACCGGGGAGCTGTTTTTT. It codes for CATKWTPNTGELFF.

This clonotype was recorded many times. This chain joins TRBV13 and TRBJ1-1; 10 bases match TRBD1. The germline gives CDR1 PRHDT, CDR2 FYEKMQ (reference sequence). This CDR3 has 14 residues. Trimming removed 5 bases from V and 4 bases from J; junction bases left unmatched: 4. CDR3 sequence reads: CASSPRQGATEAFF. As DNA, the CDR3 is TGTGCCAGCAGCCCGCGACAGGGGGCCACTGAAGCTTTCTTT.

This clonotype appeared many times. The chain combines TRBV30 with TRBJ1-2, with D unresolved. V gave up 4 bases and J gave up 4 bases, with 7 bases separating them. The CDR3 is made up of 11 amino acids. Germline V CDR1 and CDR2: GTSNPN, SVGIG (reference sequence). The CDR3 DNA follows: TGTGCCTGGATCACGTCCTATGGCTACACCTTC. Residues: CAWITSYGYTF.